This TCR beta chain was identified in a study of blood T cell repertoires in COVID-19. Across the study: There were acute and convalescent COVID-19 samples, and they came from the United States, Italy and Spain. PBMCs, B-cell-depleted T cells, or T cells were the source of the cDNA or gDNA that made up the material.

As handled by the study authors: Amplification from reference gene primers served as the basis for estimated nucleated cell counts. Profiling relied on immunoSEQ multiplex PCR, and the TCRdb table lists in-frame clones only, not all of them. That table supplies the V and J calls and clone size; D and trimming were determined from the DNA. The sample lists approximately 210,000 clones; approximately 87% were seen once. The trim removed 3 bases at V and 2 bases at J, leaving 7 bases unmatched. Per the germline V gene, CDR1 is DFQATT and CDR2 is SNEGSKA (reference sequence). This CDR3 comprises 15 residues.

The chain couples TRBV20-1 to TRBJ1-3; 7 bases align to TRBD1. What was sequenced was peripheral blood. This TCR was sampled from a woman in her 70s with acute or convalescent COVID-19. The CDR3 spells CSASLPTGAGNTIYF. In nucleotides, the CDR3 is TGCAGTGCTAGTCTCCCCACAGGGGCTGGAAACACCATATATTTT.